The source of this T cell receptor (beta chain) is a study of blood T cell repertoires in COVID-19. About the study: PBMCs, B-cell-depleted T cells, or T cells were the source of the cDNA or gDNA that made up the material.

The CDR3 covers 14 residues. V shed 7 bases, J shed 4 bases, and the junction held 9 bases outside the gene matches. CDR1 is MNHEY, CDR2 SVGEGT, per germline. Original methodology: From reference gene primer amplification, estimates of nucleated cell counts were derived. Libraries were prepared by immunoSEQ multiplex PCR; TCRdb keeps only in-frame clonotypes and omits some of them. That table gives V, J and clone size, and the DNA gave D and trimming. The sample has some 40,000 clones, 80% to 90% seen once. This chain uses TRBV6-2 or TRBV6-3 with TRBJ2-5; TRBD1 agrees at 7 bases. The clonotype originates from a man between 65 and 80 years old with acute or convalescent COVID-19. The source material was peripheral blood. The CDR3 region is CASNPFAGGETQYF. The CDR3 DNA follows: TGTGCCAGCAACCCTTTCGCAGGGGGAGAGACCCAGTACTTC.